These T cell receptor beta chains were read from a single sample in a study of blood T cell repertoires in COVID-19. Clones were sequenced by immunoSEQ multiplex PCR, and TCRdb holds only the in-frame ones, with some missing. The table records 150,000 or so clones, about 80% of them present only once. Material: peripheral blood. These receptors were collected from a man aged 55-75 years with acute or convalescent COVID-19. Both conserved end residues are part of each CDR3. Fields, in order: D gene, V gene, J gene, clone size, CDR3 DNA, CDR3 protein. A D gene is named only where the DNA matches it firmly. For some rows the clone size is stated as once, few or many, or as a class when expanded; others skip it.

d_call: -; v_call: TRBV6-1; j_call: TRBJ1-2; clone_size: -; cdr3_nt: TGTGCCAGCAGTGAATCTCAGTGGGAGCAGAGCTACACCTTC; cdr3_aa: CASSESQWEQSYTF
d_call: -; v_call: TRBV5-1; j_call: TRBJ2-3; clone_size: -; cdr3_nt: TGCGCCAGCAGCAAAAGTGTACTAGCTGTCACAGATACGCAGTATTTT; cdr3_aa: CASSKSVLAVTDTQYF
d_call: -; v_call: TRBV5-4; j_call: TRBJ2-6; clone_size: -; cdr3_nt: TGTGCCAGCAGCACCCACCCGACAGTGAGCTCTGGGGCCAACGTCCTGACTTTC; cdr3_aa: CASSTHPTVSSGANVLTF
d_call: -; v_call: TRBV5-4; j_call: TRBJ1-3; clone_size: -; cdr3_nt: TGTGCCAGCAGCTTCGGGTTAGGGGGTTCGGGAAACACCATATATTTT; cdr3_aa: CASSFGLGGSGNTIYF
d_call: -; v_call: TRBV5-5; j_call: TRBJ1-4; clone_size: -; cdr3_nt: TGTGCCAGCAGCTTGGGCCCAGCTCAGGGCGCTAATGAAAAACTGTTTTTT; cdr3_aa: CASSLGPAQGANEKLFF
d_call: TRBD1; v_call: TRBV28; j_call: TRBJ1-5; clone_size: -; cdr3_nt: TGTGCCAGCAGTTTAGGAGGGTGGGGACAGGGCAATCAGCCCCAGCATTTT; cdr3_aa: CASSLGGWGQGNQPQHF
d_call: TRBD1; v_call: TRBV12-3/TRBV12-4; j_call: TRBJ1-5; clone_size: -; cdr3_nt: TGTGCCAGCCACCGGGACAGGGGTCAGCCCCAGCATTTT; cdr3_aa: CASHRDRGQPQHF
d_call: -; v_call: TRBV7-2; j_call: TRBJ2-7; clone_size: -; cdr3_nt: TGTGCCAGCAGCCAAGGGGGAATCTCCTACGAGCAGTACTTC; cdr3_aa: CASSQGGISYEQYF
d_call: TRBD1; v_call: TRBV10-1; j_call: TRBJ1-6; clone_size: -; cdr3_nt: TGCGCCAGCAGTGAGGGACAGGGAAGCCCTGGCGGTAATTCACCCCTCCACTTT; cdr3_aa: CASSEGQGSPGGNSPLHF
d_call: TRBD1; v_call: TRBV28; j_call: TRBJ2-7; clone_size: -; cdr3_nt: TGTGCCAGCAGTCCGGGAGGGGGACAGGGGGCCTACGAGCAGTACTTC; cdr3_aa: CASSPGGGQGAYEQYF
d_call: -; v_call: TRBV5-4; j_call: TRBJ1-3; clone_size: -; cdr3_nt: TGTGCCAGCAGCCAACAGGCGAGAAACACCATATATTTT; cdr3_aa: CASSQQARNTIYF
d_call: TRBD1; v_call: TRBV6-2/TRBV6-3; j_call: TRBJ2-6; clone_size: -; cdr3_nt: TGTGCCAGCAGTTCCCTGGAAGGGGGCTATGGGGCCAACGTCCTGACTTTC; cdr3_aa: CASSSLEGGYGANVLTF
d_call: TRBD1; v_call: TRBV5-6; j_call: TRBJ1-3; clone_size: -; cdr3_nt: TGTGCCAGCAGCTTGGTCGAGGGGGCGAGTGGAAACACCATATATTTT; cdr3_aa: CASSLVEGASGNTIYF
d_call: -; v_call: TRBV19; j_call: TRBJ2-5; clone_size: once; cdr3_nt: TGTGCCAGTAGTATAGAGAGGGGCACAGGGAGGGGAGAGACCCAGTACTTC; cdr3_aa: CASSIERGTGRGETQYF
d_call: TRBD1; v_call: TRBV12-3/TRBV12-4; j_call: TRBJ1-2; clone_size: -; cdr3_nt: TGTGCCAGCAGTCCCTTAGGACAGGGTGGCTACACCTTC; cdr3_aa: CASSPLGQGGYTF
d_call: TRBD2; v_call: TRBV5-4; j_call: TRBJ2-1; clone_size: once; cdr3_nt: TGTGCCAGCAGCTTGGCCGGGACTACCTTAGATGAGCAGTTCTTC; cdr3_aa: CASSLAGTTLDEQFF
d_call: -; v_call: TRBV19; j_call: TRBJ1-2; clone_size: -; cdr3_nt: TGTGCCAGTAGTAGCCCGGGAAGCTATGGCTACACCTTC; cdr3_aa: CASSSPGSYGYTF
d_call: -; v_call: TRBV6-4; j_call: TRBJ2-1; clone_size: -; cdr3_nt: TGTGCCAGCAGTGACTCTGGAGCGGACTACAATGAGCAGTTCTTC; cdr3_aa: CASSDSGADYNEQFF
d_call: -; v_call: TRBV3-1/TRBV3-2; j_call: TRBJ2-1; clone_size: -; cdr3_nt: TGTGCCAGCAGCCAAGCCTTACAGGGAGGGGAGCAGTTCTTC; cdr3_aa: CASSQALQGGEQFF
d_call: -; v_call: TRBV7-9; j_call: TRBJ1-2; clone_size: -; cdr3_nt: TGTGCCAGCAGCTCCTCCAGGGTTGGCTATGGCTACACCTTC; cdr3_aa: CASSSSRVGYGYTF
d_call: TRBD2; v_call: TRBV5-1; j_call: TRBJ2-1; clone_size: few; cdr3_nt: TGCGCCAGCAGCGGCGGGACTAGCGGCGTCTCCGAGCAGTTCTTC; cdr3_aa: CASSGGTSGVSEQFF
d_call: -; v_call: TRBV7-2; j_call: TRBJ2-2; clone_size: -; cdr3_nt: TGTGCCAGCAGCGACAGGCCGGGGCAGGGCGGGGAGCTGTTTTTT; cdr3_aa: CASSDRPGQGGELFF
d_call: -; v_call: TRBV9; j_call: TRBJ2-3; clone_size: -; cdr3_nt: TGTGCCAGCAGCCTCGGAGATACGCAGTATTTT; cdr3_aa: CASSLGDTQYF
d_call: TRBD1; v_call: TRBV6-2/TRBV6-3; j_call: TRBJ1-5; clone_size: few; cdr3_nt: TGTGCCAGCAGCGGACAGGGGGCCCCCATGCCCCAGCATTTT; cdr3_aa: CASSGQGAPMPQHF
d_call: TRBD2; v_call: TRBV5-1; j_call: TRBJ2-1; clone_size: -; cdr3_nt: TGCGCCAGCAGCTTGGAAGGGCGGGCTAGCGGGAGCGAGGGTGAGCAGTTCTTC; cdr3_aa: CASSLEGRASGSEGEQFF
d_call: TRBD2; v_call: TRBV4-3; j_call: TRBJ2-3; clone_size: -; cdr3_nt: TGCGCCAGCAGCCAAGGGGCGGGGGGGCTGGATACGCAGTATTTT; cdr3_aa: CASSQGAGGLDTQYF
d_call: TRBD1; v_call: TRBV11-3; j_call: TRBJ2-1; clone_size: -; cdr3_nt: TGTGCCAGCAGTTCCCGGGACAGCTCCTACAATGAGCAGTTCTTC; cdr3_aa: CASSSRDSSYNEQFF
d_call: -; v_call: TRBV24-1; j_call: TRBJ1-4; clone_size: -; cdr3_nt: TGTGCCACCAGTGATTTACGGGGGGCAACTAATGAAAAACTGTTTTTT; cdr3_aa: CATSDLRGATNEKLFF
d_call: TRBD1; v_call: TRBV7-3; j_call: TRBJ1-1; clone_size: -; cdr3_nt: TGTGCCAGCAGCTTAAGAGACAGGGGACCTGGGCCTGAAGCTTTCTTT; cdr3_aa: CASSLRDRGPGPEAFF
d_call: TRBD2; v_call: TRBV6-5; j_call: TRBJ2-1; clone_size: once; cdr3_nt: TGTGCCAGCAGTTACACGCCGGGACTAGCTGTCAATGAGCAGTTCTTC; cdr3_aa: CASSYTPGLAVNEQFF
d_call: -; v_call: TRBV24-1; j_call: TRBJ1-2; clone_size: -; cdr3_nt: TGTGCCACCAGTGATGGGGGGAAGAGGTATGGCTACACCTTC; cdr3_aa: CATSDGGKRYGYTF
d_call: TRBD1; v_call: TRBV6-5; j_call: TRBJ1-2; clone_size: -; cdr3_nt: TGTGCCAGCAGTTACGGGGCAGGGGGCTTTAGCTATGGCTACACCTTC; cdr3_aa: CASSYGAGGFSYGYTF
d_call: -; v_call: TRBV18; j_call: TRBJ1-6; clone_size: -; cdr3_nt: TGTGCCAGCTCACCCGGGACTGGGAATAATTCACCCCTCCACTTT; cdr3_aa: CASSPGTGNNSPLHF
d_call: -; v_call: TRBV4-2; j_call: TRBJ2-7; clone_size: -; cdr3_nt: TGTGCCAGCAGCCAAGCGAGCTCCTACGAGCAGTACTTC; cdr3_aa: CASSQASSYEQYF
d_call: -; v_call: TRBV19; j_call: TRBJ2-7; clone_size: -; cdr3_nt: TGTGCCAGTAGTAGTGGCCCCTACGAGCAGTACTTC; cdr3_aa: CASSSGPYEQYF
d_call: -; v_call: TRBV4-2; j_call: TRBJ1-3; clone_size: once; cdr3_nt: TGTGCCAGCAGCCAAGATATTACGGGGAGGTCTGGAAACACCATATATTTT; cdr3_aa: CASSQDITGRSGNTIYF
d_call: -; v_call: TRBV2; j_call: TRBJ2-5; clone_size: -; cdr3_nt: TGTGCCAGCAGTACAGGGCCCCAAGAGACCCAGTACTTC; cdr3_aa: CASSTGPQETQYF
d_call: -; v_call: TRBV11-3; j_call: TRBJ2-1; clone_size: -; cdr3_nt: TGTGCCAGCAGCTTGGCGGGAACCTACAATGAGCAGTTCTTC; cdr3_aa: CASSLAGTYNEQFF
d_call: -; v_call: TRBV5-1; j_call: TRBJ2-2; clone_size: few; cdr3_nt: TGCGCCAGCAGTTACGGGAACACCGGGGAGCTGTTTTTT; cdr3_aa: CASSYGNTGELFF
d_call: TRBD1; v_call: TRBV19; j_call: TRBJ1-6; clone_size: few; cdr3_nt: TGTGCCAGTACCCCCGGGACAGAGAATTCACCCCTCCACTTT; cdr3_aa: CASTPGTENSPLHF
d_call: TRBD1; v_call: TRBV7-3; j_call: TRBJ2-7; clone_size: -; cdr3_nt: TGTGCCAGCAGCCCGCATTACGGACAGGGTTCATCCGAGCAGTACTTC; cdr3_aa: CASSPHYGQGSSEQYF
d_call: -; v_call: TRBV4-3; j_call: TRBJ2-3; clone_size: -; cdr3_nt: TGCGCCAGCAGCCAAGCGGGACGTACGGTAGCGGGCACAGATACGCAGTATTTT; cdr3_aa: CASSQAGRTVAGTDTQYF